The next 23 T cell receptor beta chains were all read from a single sample in a study of STAT5B mutations in CD4+ large granular lymphocyte leukemia. The repertoire was sequenced with immunoSEQ multiplex PCR; TCRdb's copy has only in-frame clones and lacks some. In the table there are some 4,900 clones, 88% of which are singletons. The specimen sequenced was PBMCs. Every receptor here comes from a man between 40 and 49 years old with CD4+ T-cell large granular lymphocyte leukemia.

The genes are TRBV9 and TRBJ2-1; 8 nucleotides match TRBD2. Germline CDR1 and CDR2: SGDLS and YYNGEE. The CDR3 has 15 amino acids. V trimming: 0 bases; J trimming: 3 bases; junction bases outside the gene matches: 2. The CDR3 nucleotides are TGTGCCAGCAGCGTAGGTAGCGGGGACTACAATGAGCAGTTCTTC. It is translated as CASSVGSGDYNEQFF.

The chain has TRBV18 and TRBJ1-1; D unresolved. Germline V lookup: CDR1 KGHSH, CDR2 LQKENI. The CDR3 has 13 residues. V dropped 2 bases and J dropped 0 bases, with 4 bases sitting between them. The CDR3 bases are TGTGCCAGCTCACCAGGCATGAACACTGAAGCTTTCTTT. It yields the protein CASSPGMNTEAFF.

This clone was seen a single time. The genes are TRBV10-2 and TRBJ2-5, with D uncertain. The CDR3 runs to 16 residues. In germline, CDR1 is WSHSY, CDR2 SAAADI. Trimming removed 3 bases at V and 1 base at J, with 15 bases between. The CDR3, as DNA: TGCGCCAGCAGTGAATCAGGCCAGAACTTCCAAGAGACCCAGTACTTC. This gives the protein CASSESGQNFQETQYF.

The V and J genes are TRBV10-3 and TRBJ2-5; 10 bases match TRBD2. J gave up 11 bases and V 6 bases, and 12 bases lay outside the gene matches. This CDR3 is 14 amino acids long. From germline, CDR1 is ENHRY and CDR2 SYGVKD. CDR3 coding DNA: TGTGCCATCAGATCTTTGGGACTAGCGAGTGAGCAGTACTTC. Its translation: CAIRSLGLASEQYF.

The J gene is TRBJ2-7, the V gene TRBV11-3, with D unresolved. Germline V CDR1 and CDR2: SGHNT, YENEEA. Trimming shortened V by 1 base and J by 4 bases, and 23 bases separated the two germline ends. The CDR3 has 18 amino acids. Here the CDR3 DNA reads TGTGCCAGCAGCTTAGTGGGCCAGGCCGCCCCACGGGTTTACGAGCAGTACTTC. Protein: CASSLVGQAAPRVYEQYF.

The DNA for the CDR3 is TGTGCCAGCAGCTTAGACGGGGGCGGCTATGGCTACACCTTC. Translation: CASSLDGGGYGYTF. The genes are TRBV7-9 and TRBJ1-2; the D gene is possibly TRBD1 (6 bases). CDR1 and CDR2 (germline): SEHNR, FQNEAQ (reference sequence). Between the trimmed V and J ends, which lost 1 base and 4 bases, there was a span of 10 bases. The CDR3 runs 14 residues.

The chain combines TRBV9 with TRBJ1-1, with TRBD1 matching over 7 bases. This CDR3 is 15 amino acids long. J lost 1 base, V lost 3 bases, and 6 bases had no gene match. Looked up from germline, CDR1 is SGDLS and CDR2 is YYNGEE. CDR3 sequence: CASSARQGSNTEAFF. The CDR3 nucleotides are TGTGCCAGCAGCGCAAGACAGGGATCGAACACTGAAGCTTTCTTT.

This chain uses TRBV2 with TRBJ1-6; D is perhaps TRBD1 (6 bases). Per germline, CDR1 SNHLY and CDR2 FYNNEI. CDR3 length equals 17 residues. Trimming pared 2 bases from V and 7 bases from J, leaving 18 bases between. This CDR3 reads CASSELHRDRKNSPLHF. The CDR3 coding sequence is TGTGCCAGCAGTGAACTTCACAGGGATAGAAAAAATTCACCCCTCCACTTT.

The chain joins TRBV5-1 to TRBJ2-1; possible D gene TRBD2, 6 bases. Germline CDR1 reads SGHRS; CDR2 reads YFSETQ. V was cut by 2 bases and J by 5 bases, with 8 bases left in between. The CDR3 has 13 residues. CDR3 loop: CASSFGEDNEQFF. CDR3 sequence (DNA): TGCGCCAGCAGCTTCGGGGAGGACAATGAGCAGTTCTTC.

The gene calls are TRBV25-1 and TRBJ1-4; D is perhaps TRBD1 (5 bases). The CDR3 is 13 residues long. V was pared by 8 bases and J by 7 bases, with 14 bases between. The V gene's germline CDR1 is MGHDK and CDR2 SYGVNS. Written as DNA, the CDR3 is TGTGCCAGCCGGGGGGGTATTTTTGAAAAACTGTTTTTT. Encoded protein: CASRGGIFEKLFF.

V usage is TRBV7-8 and J usage is TRBJ2-1; D perhaps matches TRBD1 (5 bases). Germline V gene sequence: CDR1 SGHVS, CDR2 FQNEAQ. The CDR3 is made up of 16 amino acids. V lost 5 bases and J 6 bases, leaving 20 bases between the germline ends. The CDR3 nucleotides are TGTGCCAGCAGCCCCCCCGGGCCTCGTGGGGCCAATGAGCAGTTCTTC. It is translated as CASSPPGPRGANEQFF.

The J gene is TRBJ2-2, the V gene TRBV4-1; 13 nucleotides match TRBD2. The CDR3 is 18 residues long. The germline V gene encodes CDR1 MGHRA and CDR2 YSYEKL. The V and J ends lost 1 base and 5 bases, in that order; junction bases with no gene match: 7. CDR3 coding DNA: TGCGCCAGCAGCCAAGGCGGACTAGCGGGAGTGGGTACCGGGGAGCTGTTTTTT. It is translated as CASSQGGLAGVGTGELFF.

This chain connects TRBV11-3 to TRBJ1-2, with a weak D call TRBD1 (5 bases). There are 19 residues in the CDR3. Germline lookup yields CDR1 SGHNT and CDR2 YENEEA. Trimming shortened V by 1 base and J by 3 bases, and 24 bases separated the two germline ends. The CDR3 region has the DNA TGTGCCAGCAGCTTAGGAGAAGGCACAGGCAACTTTCCTGACTATGGCTACACCTTC. This gives the protein CASSLGEGTGNFPDYGYTF.

This clone showed up just a few times. V gene TRBV6-1 combines with J gene TRBJ2-2; maybe TRBD2 (6 bases). This CDR3 is 16 amino acids long. Trimming removed 1 base from V and 1 base from J, with 10 bases in between. Germline V gene lookup returns CDR1 MNHNS and CDR2 SASEGT. CDR3 nucleotide sequence: TGTGCCAGCAGTGAAGTCCCCGGGGGGAACACCGGGGAGCTGTTTTTT. Amino acids: CASSEVPGGNTGELFF.

The genes are TRBV7-2 and TRBJ2-2; D possibly corresponds to TRBD1 (5 bases). Germline CDR1 reads SGHTA; CDR2 reads FQGNSA. The CDR3 contains 11 residues. The V end lost 4 bases, the J end lost 11 bases, and 8 bases lay between the germline ends. As DNA, the CDR3 is TGTGCCAGCAGCTCTGACAGAGAGCTGTTTTTT. This gives the protein CASSSDRELFF.

Comments on this clone: Other nucleotide sequences in the sample specify the same CDR3. The chain uses TRBV9 and TRBJ1-6; D is unresolved. This CDR3 comprises 14 residues. Trimming removed 1 base from V and 7 bases from J, with 9 bases in between. Germline lookup yields CDR1 SGDLS and CDR2 YYNGEE. In DNA, the CDR3 is TGTGCCAGCAGCGTACAACAACAAAATTCACCCCTCCACTTT. Translating gives CASSVQQQNSPLHF.

The chain joins TRBV7-8 to TRBJ1-1; D not certain. V was trimmed by 5 bases and J by 6 bases, leaving 16 bases between them. This CDR3 spans 14 amino acids. Germline V lookup: CDR1 SGHVS, CDR2 FQNEAQ. CDR3 protein: CASSPRVERAEAFF. The CDR3, as DNA: TGTGCCAGCAGCCCCCGGGTTGAGAGGGCTGAAGCTTTCTTT.

J is TRBJ1-2 and V is TRBV5-1, with 10 bases matching TRBD1. CDR1 is SGHRS, CDR2 YFSETQ, per germline. V gave up 4 bases and J gave up 8 bases; unmatched junction bases: 11. This CDR3 has 15 amino acids. The CDR3 sequence: CASSPVAGQGTGYTF. CDR3 nucleotides: TGCGCCAGCAGCCCTGTAGCGGGACAGGGGACCGGCTACACCTTC.

V gene TRBV5-4 combines with J gene TRBJ1-4; D is undetermined. With 2 bases removed from V and 8 bases from J, the gap between germline ends came to 10 bases. The CDR3 contains 13 residues. Germline V gene data show CDR1 as SGHNT and CDR2 as YYREEE (reference sequence). CDR3 protein: CASSFSRNEKLFF. The CDR3 nucleotides are TGTGCCAGCAGCTTCTCGAGGAACGAAAAACTGTTTTTT.

The V gene is TRBV11-3, the J gene TRBJ2-5; D gene uncertain. Germline V gene lookup returns CDR1 SGHNT and CDR2 YENEEA. The CDR3 has 15 residues. Trimming cost V 6 bases and J 7 bases, with 21 bases left between them. The CDR3 bases are TGTGCCAGCAGTGCCCCCACGGCGGCCTGGGGGACCCAGTACTTC. It specifies CASSAPTAAWGTQYF. The variable domain in full, completed from reference TRBV11-3 and TRBJ2-5, reads EAGVVQSPRYKIIEKKQPVAFWCNPISGHNTLYWYLQNLGQGPELLIRYENEEAVDDSQLPKDRFSAERLKGVDSTLKIQPAELGDSAVYLCASSAPTAAWGTQYFGPGTRLLVL.

The chain joins TRBV5-1 to TRBJ1-1, with TRBD1 matching over 10 bases. Trimming cost V 2 bases and J 3 bases; bases outside gene matches: 10. Germline CDR1 reads SGHRS; CDR2 reads YFSETQ. The CDR3 extends over 17 amino acids. CDR3 loop: CASSFPGTGVGDTEAFF. CDR3 DNA sequence: TGCGCCAGCAGCTTCCCCGGGACAGGGGTTGGGGACACTGAAGCTTTCTTT.

CDR3 protein: CAWGGTYEQYF. The CDR3 DNA follows: TGTGCCTGGGGGGGGACTTACGAGCAGTACTTC. This rearrangement joins TRBV30 to TRBJ2-7; D may be TRBD2 (6 bases). Germline V gives CDR1 GTSNPN, CDR2 SVGIG (reference sequence). V shed 5 bases and J shed 4 bases, with 9 bases lying between them. CDR3 length equals 11 residues.

The genes are TRBV11-3 and TRBJ2-7, with 7 bases aligning to TRBD2. Unmatched junction bases numbered 20, after V lost 5 bases and J lost 7 bases. Germline V gene lookup returns CDR1 SGHNT and CDR2 YENEEA. This CDR3 region has 17 residues. The CDR3 sequence: CASSLAAGPRESGEQYF. CDR3 coding DNA: TGTGCCAGCAGCCTAGCGGCGGGGCCCCGTGAATCTGGGGAGCAGTACTTC.